The source of this TCR beta chain is a study of cytotoxic CD8 clonotypes in ibrutinib-treated CLL. Turning to the study itself: Response sampling came at median roughly a year of treatment, ranging about 6 to 36 months.

Investigators sought sequencing depths of between 1 in 200,000 and 1 in 1 million T cells. The method was immunoSEQ multiplex PCR; TCRdb's version includes in-frame clones alone and lacks a portion of them. The sample records roughly 250,000 clones, 70% being singletons. Germline V gives CDR1 LGHNA, CDR2 YNFKEQ. Trimming took off 4 bases at V and 3 bases at J, with 15 bases between the two ends. The CDR3 runs 15 residues. Study findings and constraints: Relative to age-matched healthy donors, clonality at baseline was higher, and it tracked circulating CD8+ T-cell counts. The times at which samples were taken varied between sustained-remission and progressing patients.

Concerning this clone: What it recognizes is unknown.

Sequences were derived from PBMCs, sampled after 24 months of ibrutinib treatment. The chain combines TRBV4-2 with TRBJ2-5, with D perhaps matching TRBD2 (5 bases). This TCR derives from a human donor with chronic lymphocytic leukemia. The CDR3 region has the DNA TGTGCCAGCAGCCCAGAAGGACTCGCAGAAGAGACCCAGTACTTC. This codes for CASSPEGLAEETQYF.